The 21 T cell receptor beta chains below were found in one sample sequenced in a study of CD8 T cells in Susac syndrome. Random hexamers primed reverse transcription of about 0.5 to 1 ug RNA. TCRdb reprocessed the immunoSEQ multiplex PCR reads with MiXCR, giving one entry per CDR3 protein. The sample records some 180,000 distinct CDR3 sequences, approximately 94% being singletons. The sequenced material came from CD4+ T cells from PBMCs. These receptors were collected from a human donor in good health.

The count of this clonotype is one. This chain joins TRBV30 and TRBJ1-1, with D perhaps TRBD1 (5 bases). The CDR3 runs to 13 residues. Trimming took 2 bases from V and 4 from J, leaving 11 bases between them. In germline, CDR1 is GTSNPN, CDR2 SVGIG (reference sequence). CDR3 nucleotides: TGTGCCTGGAGTTCTACAAGGGGCACTGAAGCTTTCTTT. This translates into CAWSSTRGTEAFF.

This CDR3 is CASSATSGSTDTQYF. Written as DNA, the CDR3 is TGTGCCAGCAGCGCCACTAGCGGGAGCACAGATACGCAGTATTTT. V usage is TRBV9 and J usage is TRBJ2-3, with TRBD2 matching 9 bases. With 3 bases clipped from V and 0 bases from J, the junction kept 2 bases outside the gene matches. Looked up from germline, CDR1 is SGDLS and CDR2 is YYNGEE. CDR3 size: 15 residues.

J is TRBJ2-7 and V is TRBV29-1; D possibly corresponds to TRBD1 (7 bases). Germline CDR1 is SQVTM and CDR2 is ANQGSEA. Trimming pared 0 bases from V and 0 bases from J, leaving 15 bases between. The CDR3 loop spans 16 amino acids. CDR3 bases: TGCAGCGTTGAAGATCTCCAGGGGGGTAGCTCCTACGAGCAGTACTTC. It codes for CSVEDLQGGSSYEQYF.

The sample holds a few counts of this clonotype. The junction departs from germline at one end; a sequencing error may be responsible. The V call is TRBV7-7, the J call TRBJ2-7; the D is unclear. This CDR3 has 13 amino acids. The germline V gene has CDR1 SSHAT and CDR2 FNYEAQ (reference sequence). CDR3 DNA: TGTGCTAGCAGCTTAGTTGCTGGCTACGAGCAGTACTTC. Translated, it gives CASSLVAGYEQYF.

The V call is TRBV11-2, the J call TRBJ2-1; 12 nucleotides agree with TRBD2. Per the germline V gene, CDR1 is SGHAT and CDR2 is FQNNGV. V trimming: 5 bases; J trimming: 7 bases; junction bases outside the gene matches: 9. The CDR3 length is 16 residues. CDR3 sequence (DNA): TGTGCCAGCAGCCCCCGACTAGCGGGAGTTCTAAATGAGCAGTTCTTC. It specifies CASSPRLAGVLNEQFF.

V is TRBV29-1 and J is TRBJ1-1; D unclear. V lost 5 bases, J lost 5 bases, and 15 bases lay in between. CDR1 and CDR2 from the germline V gene are SQVTM and ANQGSEA. This CDR3 is built from 13 residues. CDR3 loop: CSVITASGTEAFF. In DNA form, the CDR3 reads TGCAGCGTTATCACAGCCTCGGGAACTGAAGCTTTCTTT. The full variable domain, completed using reference TRBV29-1 and TRBJ1-1, is SAVISQKPSRDICQRGTSLTIQCQVDSQVTMMFWYRQQPGQSLTLIATANQGSEATYESGFVIDKFPISRPNLTFSTLTVSNMSPEDSSIYLCSVITASGTEAFFGQGTRLTVV.

The chain joins TRBV4-1 to TRBJ2-1, with a weak D call TRBD2 (6 bases). This CDR3 is 15 amino acids long. CDR1 is MGHRA and CDR2 is YSYEKL in the germline V gene. Between the trimmed V and J ends, which lost 4 bases and 0 bases, there was a span of 10 bases. The chain's CDR3 is CASSRRLVSYNEQFF. The CDR3 nucleotides are TGCGCCAGCAGCCGACGACTAGTCTCCTACAATGAGCAGTTCTTC.

This sequence joins TRBV27 and TRBJ1-1; D remains ambiguous. Looked up from germline, CDR1 is MNHEY and CDR2 is SMNVEV (reference sequence). The V gene lost 6 bases and the J gene lost 1 base, with 12 bases spanning the gap. The CDR3 covers 14 residues. CDR3 sequence reads: CASRRRLSNTEAFF. The CDR3 DNA reads as TGTGCCAGCAGGCGAAGACTCTCGAACACTGAAGCTTTCTTT.

The chain couples TRBV20-1 to TRBJ1-1; the D is unclear. In germline, CDR1 is DFQATT, CDR2 SNEGSKA (reference sequence). The length of the CDR3 is 11 residues. V was trimmed by 7 bases and J by 0 bases, leaving 6 bases between them. This CDR3 reads CSGRMNTEAFF. CDR3 nucleotides: TGCAGTGGTCGGATGAACACTGAAGCTTTCTTT.

The chain couples TRBV20-1 to TRBJ2-2; TRBD2 matches at 12 bases. V was clipped by 2 bases and J by 5 bases; unmatched bases: 6. Per the germline V gene, CDR1 is DFQATT and CDR2 is SNEGSKA (reference sequence). The CDR3 contains 16 residues. The chain's CDR3 is CSARSVTSGRTGELFF. In DNA, the CDR3 is TGCAGTGCTAGATCCGTGACTAGCGGGAGAACCGGGGAGCTGTTTTTT.

The chain links TRBV29-1 to TRBJ2-1; 10 bases are shared with TRBD2. Germline CDR1 reads SQVTM; CDR2 reads ANQGSEA. There are 14 residues in the CDR3. V gave up 7 bases and J gave up 10 bases; unmatched junction bases: 13. The CDR3 DNA follows: TGCAGCGCCGTCGGACTAGCGGTCCCCCCCGAGCAGTTCTTC. This translates into CSAVGLAVPPEQFF.

J is TRBJ2-3 and V is TRBV20-1; D is undetermined. CDR1 is DFQATT, CDR2 SNEGSKA, per germline (reference sequence). V was pared by 3 bases and J by 2 bases, with 3 bases between. This CDR3 has 11 amino acids. CDR3 region: CSASHTDTQYF. As DNA, the CDR3 is TGCAGTGCTAGTCACACAGATACGCAGTATTTT.

This clonotype was counted once. The rearrangement joins TRBV9 to TRBJ1-1; 7 nucleotides align to TRBD1. The CDR3 sequence is 13 residues long. Germline CDR1 reads SGDLS; CDR2 reads YYNGEE. With 4 bases clipped from V and 6 bases from J, the junction kept 6 bases outside the gene matches. This CDR3 is CASSYRDRAEAFF. In nucleotides, the CDR3 is TGTGCCAGCAGCTACCGGGACAGAGCTGAAGCTTTCTTT.

The V gene is TRBV24-1, the J gene TRBJ1-4; D is unclear. CDR1 is KGHDR, CDR2 SFDVKD, per germline. This CDR3 spans 18 amino acids. Trimming left V 2 bases short and J 7 bases short, with 22 bases between. CDR3 in amino acids: CATSDSRQRMTQGEKLFF. CDR3 in DNA: TGTGCCACCAGTGATTCTCGCCAGCGGATGACCCAAGGTGAAAAACTGTTTTTT.

The V call is TRBV9, the J call TRBJ2-1; 9 nucleotides match TRBD2. The CDR3 extends over 15 amino acids. J was trimmed by 7 bases and V by 3 bases; bases with no gene match: 8. Germline CDR1 SGDLS, CDR2 YYNGEE. As DNA, the CDR3 is TGTGCCAGCAGCGACCCGGGACTAGCCCTTAATGAGCAGTTCTTC. Protein product: CASSDPGLALNEQFF.

The chain recombines TRBV30 with TRBJ2-1, with 9 nucleotides matching TRBD2. In germline, CDR1 is GTSNPN, CDR2 SVGIG (reference sequence). This CDR3 has 16 amino acids. Trimming removed 0 bases from V and 4 bases from J; junction bases left unmatched: 7. This CDR3 reads CAWSVGAGGPYNEQFF. DNA for the CDR3: TGTGCCTGGAGTGTAGGAGCGGGAGGCCCATACAATGAGCAGTTCTTC.

The gene calls are TRBV12-3 or TRBV12-4 and TRBJ1-2, with TRBD1 matching 9 bases. V lost 2 bases to trimming and J lost 5 bases; unmatched junction nucleotides: 6. The CDR3 contains 15 residues. This chain's CDR3 is CASSLPGQGVYGYTF. DNA for the CDR3: TGTGCCAGCAGTTTACCGGGACAGGGAGTATATGGCTACACCTTC.

The chain carries TRBV20-1 and TRBJ1-1; D call uncertain. The CDR3 is made up of 13 amino acids. The germline CDR1 and CDR2 sequences are DFQATT and SNEGSKA (reference sequence). The germline V and J ends were trimmed by 6 bases and 4 bases, with 15 bases remaining between them. The CDR3 loop is CSADRARGTEAFF. The CDR3 DNA reads TGCAGTGCGGATCGGGCCCGGGGCACTGAAGCTTTCTTT.

CDR3 amino acids: CASIASGRGHDGANVLTF. CDR3 coding DNA: TGTGCCAGCATCGCCTCGGGGAGGGGGCATGATGGGGCCAACGTCCTGACTTTC. This sequence joins TRBV28 and TRBJ2-6; tentatively, D is TRBD1 or TRBD2 (7 bases each). CDR1 and CDR2 from the germline V gene are MDHEN and SYDVKM. Trimming stripped 7 bases from V and 3 bases from J, with 22 bases between. This CDR3 has 18 amino acids.

In its sample, this clonotype was seen once. This sequence joins TRBV29-1 and TRBJ2-7; 9 bases fit TRBD1. V was clipped by 3 bases and J by 4 bases; unmatched bases: 10. Germline CDR1 and CDR2: SQVTM and ANQGSEA. The CDR3 totals 15 residues. The CDR3 DNA is TGCAGCGTTGAGCCCGCGGGACAGGGAATGTACGAGCAGTACTTC. This translates into CSVEPAGQGMYEQYF.

This CDR3 reads CASSQSRASNEQFF. DNA of the CDR3: TGTGCCAGCAGTCAATCCAGGGCATCCAATGAGCAGTTCTTC. The rearrangement links TRBV11-3 to TRBJ2-1; D perhaps matches TRBD1 (5 bases). This CDR3 comprises 14 residues. Germline CDR1 and CDR2: SGHNT and YENEEA. V was pared by 6 bases and J by 6 bases, with 15 bases between.